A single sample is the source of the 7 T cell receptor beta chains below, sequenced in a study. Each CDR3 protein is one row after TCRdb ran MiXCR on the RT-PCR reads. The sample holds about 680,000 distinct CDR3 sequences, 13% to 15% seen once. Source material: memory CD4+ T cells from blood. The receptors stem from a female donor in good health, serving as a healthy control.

The CDR3 here is CSARDPGGGTEAFF. The CDR3 region has the DNA TGCAGTGCTAGAGATCCAGGGGGAGGCACTGAAGCTTTCTTT. This chain links TRBV20-1 with TRBJ1-1, with 7 bases that match TRBD1. The length of the CDR3 is 14 residues. Germline values: CDR1 DFQATT, CDR2 SNEGSKA (reference sequence). Trimming took 0 bases from V and 4 from J; bases not matched to a gene: 5.

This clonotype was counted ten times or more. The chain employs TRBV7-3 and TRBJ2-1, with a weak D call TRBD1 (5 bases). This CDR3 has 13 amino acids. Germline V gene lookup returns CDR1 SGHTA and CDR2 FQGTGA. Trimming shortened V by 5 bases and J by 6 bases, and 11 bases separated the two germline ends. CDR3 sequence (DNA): TGTGCCAGCAGCGGGGCGCCCGGCAATGAGCAGTTCTTC. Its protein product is CASSGAPGNEQFF.

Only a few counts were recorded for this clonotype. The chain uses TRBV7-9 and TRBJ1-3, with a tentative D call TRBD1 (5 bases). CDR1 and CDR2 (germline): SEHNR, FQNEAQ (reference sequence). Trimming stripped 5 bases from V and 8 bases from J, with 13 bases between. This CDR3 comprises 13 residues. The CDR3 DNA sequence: TGTGCCAGCAGCCACCAGGGTGGTGACACCATATATTTT. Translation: CASSHQGGDTIYF.

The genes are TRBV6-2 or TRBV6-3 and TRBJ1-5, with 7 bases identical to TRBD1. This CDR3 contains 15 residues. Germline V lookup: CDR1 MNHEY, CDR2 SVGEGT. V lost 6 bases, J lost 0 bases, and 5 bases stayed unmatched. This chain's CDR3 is CASRGQRYSNQPQHF. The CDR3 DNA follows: TGTGCCAGCAGGGGACAGCGATATAGCAATCAGCCCCAGCATTTT.

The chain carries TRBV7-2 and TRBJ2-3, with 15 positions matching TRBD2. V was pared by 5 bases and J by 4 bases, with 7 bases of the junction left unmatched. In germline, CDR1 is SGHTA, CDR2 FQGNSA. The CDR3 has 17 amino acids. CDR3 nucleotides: TGTGCCAGCAGCCCAGGACTAGCGGGGGGGGCTGCAGATACGCAGTATTTT. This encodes CASSPGLAGGAADTQYF. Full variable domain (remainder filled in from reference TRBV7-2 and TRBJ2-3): GAGVSQSPSNKVTEKGKDVELRCDPISGHTALYWYRQSLGQGLEFLIYFQGNSAPDKSGLPSDRFSAERTGGSVSTLTIQRTQQEDSAVYLCASSPGLAGGAADTQYFGPGTRLTVL.

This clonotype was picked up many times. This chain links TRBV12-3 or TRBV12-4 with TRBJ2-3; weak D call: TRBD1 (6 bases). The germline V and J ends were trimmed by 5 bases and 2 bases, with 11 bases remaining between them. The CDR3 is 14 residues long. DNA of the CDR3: TGTGCCAGCAGTGCCGGGACACCCACAGATACGCAGTATTTT. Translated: CASSAGTPTDTQYF.

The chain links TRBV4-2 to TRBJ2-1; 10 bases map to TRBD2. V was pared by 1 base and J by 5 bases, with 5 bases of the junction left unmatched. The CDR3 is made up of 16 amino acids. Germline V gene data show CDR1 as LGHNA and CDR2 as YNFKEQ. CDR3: CASSQVLAGANNEQFF. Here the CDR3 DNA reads TGTGCCAGCAGCCAAGTGCTAGCGGGAGCCAACAATGAGCAGTTCTTC.